Given below is one T cell receptor (beta chain) in context. Profiling relied on immunoSEQ multiplex PCR, and the TCRdb table lists in-frame clones only, not all of them. Altogether about 660,000 clones are present, approximately 89% being singletons, with the ten largest covering more than 0.009%. The data are from a study of shared T cell receptors in the human thymus. Germline-derived CDR1 and CDR2 are SGHDT and YYEEEE. V was cut by 2 bases and J by 0 bases, with 12 bases left in between. The CDR3 extends over 16 amino acids. These same data were also listed under a study on human thymus T cells. That source notes: Corrective surgery for congenital heart defects was being performed on the healthy Finnish infants who served as donors. Resections were taken during corrective heart surgery, and the thymus tissue came from these. Gene usage (both V and J) appeared biased in thymic and blood repertoires. Related research examined unrelated individuals and reported that their thymic repertoires overlapped highly.

The origin of this receptor is a boy less than two years old with a congenital heart defect. The sequenced material came from thymocytes. The chain joins TRBV5-6 to TRBJ2-1; TRBD1 might be the D (5 bases). The chain's CDR3 is CASSFRAYSSYNEQFF. The CDR3 bases are TGTGCCAGCAGCTTCAGGGCTTACAGCTCCTACAATGAGCAGTTCTTC.